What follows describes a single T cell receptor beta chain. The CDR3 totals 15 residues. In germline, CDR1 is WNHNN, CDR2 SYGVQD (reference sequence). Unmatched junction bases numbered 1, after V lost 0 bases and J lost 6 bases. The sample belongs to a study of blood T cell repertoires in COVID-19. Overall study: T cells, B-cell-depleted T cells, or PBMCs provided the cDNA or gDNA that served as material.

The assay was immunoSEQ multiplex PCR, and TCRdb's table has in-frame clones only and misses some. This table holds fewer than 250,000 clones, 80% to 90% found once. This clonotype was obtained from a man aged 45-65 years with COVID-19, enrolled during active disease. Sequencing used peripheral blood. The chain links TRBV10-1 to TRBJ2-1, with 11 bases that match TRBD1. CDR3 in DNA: TGCGCCAGCAGTGAGTCAGGACAGGGGGCCAATGAGCAGTTCTTC. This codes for CASSESGQGANEQFF.